One sample yielded the 3 T cell receptor beta chains listed below, sequenced in a study of T cells in Graves' hyperthyroidism and ophthalmopathy. Amplified regions were TCR beta CDR3 sequences from RNA transcripts. TCR CDR3 regions were first amplified by RT-PCR with HTBI primers. One entry per CDR3 protein results from TCRdb running MiXCR on the multiplex PCR reads. In the table there are about 640,000 distinct CDR3 sequences, around 21% of which are singletons. Sequences were obtained from blood. The receptors here all came from a man under 40 with Graves' ophthalmopathy.

This clonotype was detected many times. The V gene is TRBV7-9, the J gene TRBJ2-1; no clear D gene. Germline-derived CDR1 and CDR2 are SEHNR and FQNEAQ (reference sequence). With 1 base removed from V and 3 bases from J, the gap between germline ends came to 7 bases. CDR3 length equals 14 residues. The CDR3 DNA reads as TGTGCCAGCAGCTTAGGCGGTAACTACAATGAGCAGTTCTTC. Amino acids: CASSLGGNYNEQFF. Complete variable domain (other parts from reference TRBV7-9 and TRBJ2-1): DTGVSQNPRHKITKRGQNVTFRCDPISEHNRLYWYRQTLGQGPEFLTYFQNEAQLEKSRLLSDRFSAERPKGSFSTLEIQRTEQGDSAMYLCASSLGGNYNEQFFGPGTRLTVL.

V usage is TRBV19 and J usage is TRBJ2-2; 7 bases map to TRBD1. CDR1 LNHDA and CDR2 SQIVND come from the germline V gene (reference sequence). J was trimmed by 1 base and V by 4 bases; bases with no gene match: 6. CDR3 length equals 16 residues. DNA for the CDR3: TGTGCCAGTAGTAGGGACAGATCCCTGAACACCGGGGAGCTGTTTTTT. It yields the protein CASSRDRSLNTGELFF.

As regards this clonotype: The junction departs from the called germline gene at one end, perhaps through a read error. The genes are TRBV6-1 and TRBJ1-1; D uncertain. Looked up from germline, CDR1 is MNHNS and CDR2 is SASEGT. The CDR3 runs to 15 residues. CDR3 in amino acids: CASSQEDTGNTEAFF. CDR3 DNA: TGCGCCAGCAGCCAAGAAGATACGGGGAACACTGAAGCTTTCTTT.